The entry below gives a single TCR beta chain sequence along with its context. A junction end diverges from the germline sequence, so it may reflect a read error. This sample stems from a study of cytomegalovirus exposure and HLA in healthy donors. The primer mix had 60 Vbeta and 13 Jbeta primers. Data came from immunoSEQ multiplex PCR; TCRdb stores just in-frame clones and leaves some out. The profile shows fewer than 120,000 clones, around 85% of them singletons. The CDR3 length is 15 residues. Per germline, CDR1 LNHDA and CDR2 SQIVND (reference sequence). This clonotype originated in a man aged 25-45 years in good health and CMV-seropositive. The rearrangement joins TRBV19 to TRBJ2-7, with D maybe TRBD2 (5 bases). Sample: PBMCs. The CDR3 DNA reads TGTGCCAGTAGTCCACGGACCGCTAGCTCCCACGAGCAGTACTTC. It specifies CASSPRTASSHEQYF.